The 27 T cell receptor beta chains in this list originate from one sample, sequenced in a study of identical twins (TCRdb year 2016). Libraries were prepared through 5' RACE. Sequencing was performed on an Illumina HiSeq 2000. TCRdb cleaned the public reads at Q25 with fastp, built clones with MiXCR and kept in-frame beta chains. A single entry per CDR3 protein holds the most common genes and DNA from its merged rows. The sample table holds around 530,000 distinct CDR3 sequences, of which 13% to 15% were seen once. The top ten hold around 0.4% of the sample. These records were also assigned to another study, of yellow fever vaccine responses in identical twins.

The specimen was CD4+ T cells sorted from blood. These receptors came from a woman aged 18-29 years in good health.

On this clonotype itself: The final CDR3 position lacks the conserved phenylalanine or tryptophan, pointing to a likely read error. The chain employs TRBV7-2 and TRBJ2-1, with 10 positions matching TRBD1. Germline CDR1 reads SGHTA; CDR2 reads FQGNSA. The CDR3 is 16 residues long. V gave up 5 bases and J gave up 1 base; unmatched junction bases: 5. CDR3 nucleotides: TGTGCCAGCAGCCCTCGGACAGGGGGGTCCTACAATGAGCAGTTCTTA. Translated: CASSPRTGGSYNEQFL.

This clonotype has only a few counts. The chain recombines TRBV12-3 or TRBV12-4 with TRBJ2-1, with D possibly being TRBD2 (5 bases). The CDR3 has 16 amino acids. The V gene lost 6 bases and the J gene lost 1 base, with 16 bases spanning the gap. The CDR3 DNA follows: TGTGCCAGCAGCCCTGTGGGAGTAAGTTCCTACAATGAGCAGTTCTTC. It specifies CASSPVGVSSYNEQFF.

The CDR3 protein is CASSVGQGGTYEQYV. CDR3 in DNA: TGTGCCAGCAGTGTCGGGCAGGGGGGGACCTACGAGCAGTACGTC. The chain employs TRBV6-1 and TRBJ2-7, with D perhaps assigned TRBD1 or TRBD2 (7 bases each). The CDR3 loop spans 15 amino acids. Trimming stripped 4 bases from V and 2 bases from J, with 15 bases between. In germline, CDR1 is MNHNS, CDR2 SASEGT.

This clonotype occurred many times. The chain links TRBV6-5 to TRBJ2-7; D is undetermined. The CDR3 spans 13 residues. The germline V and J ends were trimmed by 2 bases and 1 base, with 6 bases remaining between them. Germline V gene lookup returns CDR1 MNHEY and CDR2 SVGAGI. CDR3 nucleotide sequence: TGTGCCAGCAGTTACGCTATTTCCTACGAGCAGTACTTC. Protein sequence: CASSYAISYEQYF.

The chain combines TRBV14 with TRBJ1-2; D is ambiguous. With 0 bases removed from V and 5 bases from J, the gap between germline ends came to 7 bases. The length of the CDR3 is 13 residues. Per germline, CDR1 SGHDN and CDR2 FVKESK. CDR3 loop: CASSQEIGYGYTF. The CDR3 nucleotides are TGTGCCAGCAGCCAAGAGATAGGTTATGGCTACACCTTC.

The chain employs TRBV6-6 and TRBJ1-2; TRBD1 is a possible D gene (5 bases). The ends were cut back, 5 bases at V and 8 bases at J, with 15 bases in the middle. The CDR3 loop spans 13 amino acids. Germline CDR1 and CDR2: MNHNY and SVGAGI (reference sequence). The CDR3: CASSRGHRRGYTF. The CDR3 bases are TGTGCCAGCAGTCGCGGACACCGACGCGGCTACACCTTC.

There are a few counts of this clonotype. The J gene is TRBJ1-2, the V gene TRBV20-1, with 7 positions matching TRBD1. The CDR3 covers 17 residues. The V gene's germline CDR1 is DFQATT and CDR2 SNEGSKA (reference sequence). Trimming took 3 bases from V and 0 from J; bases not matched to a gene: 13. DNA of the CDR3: TGCAGTGCTAGGGTAGGGGGCGTGCGAGGGTCTAACTATGGCTACACCTTC. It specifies CSARVGGVRGSNYGYTF.

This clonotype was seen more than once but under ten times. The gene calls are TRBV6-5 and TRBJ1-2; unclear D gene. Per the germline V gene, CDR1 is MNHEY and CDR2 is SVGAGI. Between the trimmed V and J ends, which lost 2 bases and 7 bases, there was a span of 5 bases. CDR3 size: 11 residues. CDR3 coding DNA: TGTGCCAGCAGTTACGGTGGTGGCTACACCTTC. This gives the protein CASSYGGGYTF.

The chain's CDR3 is CASSQEGLAPETQYF. CDR3 in DNA: TGCGCCAGCAGCCAAGAAGGACTAGCGCCAGAGACCCAGTACTTC. V gene TRBV4-1 combines with J gene TRBJ2-5; 9 nucleotides match TRBD2. V dropped 0 bases and J dropped 4; count of bases not matched to a gene: 3. The CDR3 has 15 amino acids. Germline CDR1 reads MGHRA; CDR2 reads YSYEKL.

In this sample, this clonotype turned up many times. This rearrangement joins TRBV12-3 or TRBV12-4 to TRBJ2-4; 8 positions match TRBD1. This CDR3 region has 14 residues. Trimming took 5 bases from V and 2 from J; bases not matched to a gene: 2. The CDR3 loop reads CASSPGGSKNIQYF. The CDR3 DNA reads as TGTGCCAGCAGTCCAGGGGGCTCCAAAAACATTCAGTACTTC.

CDR3 nucleotide sequence: TGTGCCAGCAGTCACGGGGGGGGACTGATCTACGAGCAGTACGTC. Translation: CASSHGGGLIYEQYV. The genes are TRBV28 and TRBJ2-7; 8 bases line up with TRBD2. Trimming cost V 5 bases and J 3 bases; bases outside gene matches: 9. The CDR3 is made up of 15 amino acids. The V gene's germline CDR1 is MDHEN and CDR2 SYDVKM.

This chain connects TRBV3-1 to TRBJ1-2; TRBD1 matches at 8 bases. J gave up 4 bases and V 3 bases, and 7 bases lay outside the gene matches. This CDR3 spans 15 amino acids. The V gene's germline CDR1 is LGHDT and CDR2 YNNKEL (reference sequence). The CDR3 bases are TGTGCCAGCAGCCACGGGACAGGTGGGACCTATGGCTACACCTTC. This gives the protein CASSHGTGGTYGYTF.

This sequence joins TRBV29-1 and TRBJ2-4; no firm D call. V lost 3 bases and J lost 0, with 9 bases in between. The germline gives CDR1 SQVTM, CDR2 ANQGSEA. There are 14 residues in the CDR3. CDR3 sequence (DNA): TGCAGCGTTGAGTTGGGCGGAGCCAAAAACATTCAGTACTTC. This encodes CSVELGGAKNIQYF.

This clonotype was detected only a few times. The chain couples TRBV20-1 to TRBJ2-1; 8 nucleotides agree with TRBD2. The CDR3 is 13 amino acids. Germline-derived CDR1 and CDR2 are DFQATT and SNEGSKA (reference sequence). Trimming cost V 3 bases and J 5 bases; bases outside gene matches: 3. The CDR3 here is CSASGRENNEQFF. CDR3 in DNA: TGCAGTGCTAGCGGGAGGGAAAACAATGAGCAGTTCTTC.

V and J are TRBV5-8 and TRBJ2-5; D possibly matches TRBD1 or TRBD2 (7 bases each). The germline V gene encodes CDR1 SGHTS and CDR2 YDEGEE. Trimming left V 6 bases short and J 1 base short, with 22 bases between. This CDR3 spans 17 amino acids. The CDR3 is CASNPYPGGASQETQYF. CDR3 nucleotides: TGTGCCAGCAATCCCTACCCAGGGGGGGCATCCCAAGAGACCCAGTACTTC.

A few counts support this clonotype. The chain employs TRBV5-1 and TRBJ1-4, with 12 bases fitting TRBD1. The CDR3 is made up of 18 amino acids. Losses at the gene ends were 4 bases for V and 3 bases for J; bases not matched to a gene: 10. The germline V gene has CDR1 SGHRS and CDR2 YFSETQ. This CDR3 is CASSPGTGGAPSNEKLFF. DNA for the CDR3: TGCGCCAGCAGCCCCGGGACAGGGGGCGCTCCCTCTAATGAAAAACTGTTTTTT.

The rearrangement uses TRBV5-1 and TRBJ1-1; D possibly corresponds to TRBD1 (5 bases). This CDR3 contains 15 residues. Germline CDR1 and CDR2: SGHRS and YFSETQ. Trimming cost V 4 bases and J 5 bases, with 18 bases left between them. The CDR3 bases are TGCGCCAGCAGCCATGCAGGGTTTCTGGGGACTGAAGCTTTCTTT. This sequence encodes CASSHAGFLGTEAFF.

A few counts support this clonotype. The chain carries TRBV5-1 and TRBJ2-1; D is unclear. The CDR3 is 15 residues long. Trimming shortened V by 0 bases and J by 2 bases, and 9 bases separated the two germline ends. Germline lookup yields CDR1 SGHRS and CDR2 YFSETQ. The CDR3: CASSLDYAAYNEQFF. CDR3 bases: TGCGCCAGCAGCTTGGACTACGCGGCCTACAATGAGCAGTTCTTC. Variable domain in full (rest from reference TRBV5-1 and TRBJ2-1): KAGVTQTPRYLIKTRGQQVTLSCSPISGHRSVSWYQQTPGQGLQFLFEYFSETQRNKGNFPGRFSGRQFSNSRSEMNVSTLELGDSALYLCASSLDYAAYNEQFFGPGTRLTVL.

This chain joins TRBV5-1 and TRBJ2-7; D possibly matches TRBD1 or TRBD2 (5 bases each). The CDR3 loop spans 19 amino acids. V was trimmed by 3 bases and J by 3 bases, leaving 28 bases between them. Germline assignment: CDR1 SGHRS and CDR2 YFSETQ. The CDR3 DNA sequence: TGCGCCAGCAGCTGCTGCGTCGGGGCTAGAATACAGAAGTACTACGAGCAGTACGTC. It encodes CASSCCVGARIQKYYEQYV.

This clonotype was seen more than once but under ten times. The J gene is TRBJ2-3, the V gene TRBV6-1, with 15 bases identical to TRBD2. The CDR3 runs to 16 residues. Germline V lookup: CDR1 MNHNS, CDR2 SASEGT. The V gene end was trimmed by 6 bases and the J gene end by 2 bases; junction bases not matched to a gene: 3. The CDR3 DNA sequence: TGTGCCAGCAGCGGACTAGCGGGGGGGGACACAGATACGCAGTATTTT. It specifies CASSGLAGGDTDTQYF.

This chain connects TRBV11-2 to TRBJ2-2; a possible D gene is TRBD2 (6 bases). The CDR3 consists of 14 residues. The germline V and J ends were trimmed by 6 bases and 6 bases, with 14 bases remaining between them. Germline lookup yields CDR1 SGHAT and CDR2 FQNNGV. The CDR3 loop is CASRTPEGAGELFF. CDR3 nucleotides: TGTGCCAGCAGGACCCCGGAGGGTGCCGGGGAGCTGTTTTTT.

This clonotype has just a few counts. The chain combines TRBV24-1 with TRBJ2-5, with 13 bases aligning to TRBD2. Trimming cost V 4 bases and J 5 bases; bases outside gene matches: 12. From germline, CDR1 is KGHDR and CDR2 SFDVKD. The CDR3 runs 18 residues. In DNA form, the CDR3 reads TGTGCCACCAGTGACCCCGGACTAGCGGGAGACGGTGGGGAGACCCAGTACTTC. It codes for CATSDPGLAGDGGETQYF.

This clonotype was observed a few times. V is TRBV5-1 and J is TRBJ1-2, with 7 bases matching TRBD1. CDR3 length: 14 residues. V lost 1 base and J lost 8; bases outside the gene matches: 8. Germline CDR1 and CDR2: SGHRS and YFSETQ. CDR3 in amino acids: CASSLYTGEKGYTF. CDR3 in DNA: TGCGCCAGCAGCTTGTACACAGGGGAAAAAGGCTACACCTTC.

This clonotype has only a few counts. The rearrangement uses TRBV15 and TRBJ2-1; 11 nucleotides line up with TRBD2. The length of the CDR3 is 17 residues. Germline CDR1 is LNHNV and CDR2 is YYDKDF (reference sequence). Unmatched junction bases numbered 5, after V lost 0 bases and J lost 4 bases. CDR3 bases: TGTGCCACCAGCAGAGACTACGGGACTAGCGGATACAATGAGCAGTTCTTC. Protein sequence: CATSRDYGTSGYNEQFF.

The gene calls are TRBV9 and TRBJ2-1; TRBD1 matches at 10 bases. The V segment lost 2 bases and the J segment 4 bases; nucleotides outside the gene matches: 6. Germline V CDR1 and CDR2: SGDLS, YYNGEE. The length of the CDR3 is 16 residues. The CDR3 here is CASSVGGQGTYNEQFF. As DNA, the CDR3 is TGTGCCAGCAGCGTGGGGGGACAGGGGACATACAATGAGCAGTTCTTC. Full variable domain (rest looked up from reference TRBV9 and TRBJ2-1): DSGVTQTPKHLITATGQRVTLRCSPRSGDLSVYWYQQSLDQGLQFLIQYYNGEERAKGNILERFSAQQFPDLHSELNLSSLELGDSALYFCASSVGGQGTYNEQFFGPGTRLTVL.

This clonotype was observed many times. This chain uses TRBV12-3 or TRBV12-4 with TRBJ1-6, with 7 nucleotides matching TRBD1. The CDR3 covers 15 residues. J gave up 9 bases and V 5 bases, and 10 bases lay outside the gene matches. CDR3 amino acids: CASSGRQGSGSPLHF. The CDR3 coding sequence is TGTGCCAGCAGTGGGCGACAGGGATCCGGTTCACCCCTCCACTTT.

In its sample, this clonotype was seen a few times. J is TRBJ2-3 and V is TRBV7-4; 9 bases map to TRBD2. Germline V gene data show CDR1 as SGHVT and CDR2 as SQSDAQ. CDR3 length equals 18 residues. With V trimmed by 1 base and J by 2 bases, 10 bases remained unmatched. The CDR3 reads CASSLEWSSGTFTDTQYF. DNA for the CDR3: TGTGCCAGCAGCTTAGAATGGTCTAGCGGGACCTTCACAGATACGCAGTATTTT.